These 19 T cell receptor beta chains originate from one sample sequenced in a study of tissue T cells after allogeneic stem cell transplantation. Sequenced by immunoSEQ multiplex PCR; TCRdb stores in-frame clones only, minus some. The sample yields 25,000 to 30,000 clones, roughly 87% seen once. Specimen: blood, collected before transplantation. The receptors shown here come from a woman aged 18 to 49 who later had graft-versus-host disease after an allogeneic stem cell transplant.

This chain connects TRBV5-4 to TRBJ2-3, with D maybe TRBD1 (5 bases). Germline lookup yields CDR1 SGHNT and CDR2 YYREEE (reference sequence). V was pared by 5 bases and J by 2 bases, with 18 bases between. There are 16 residues in the CDR3. The CDR3 nucleotides read TGTGCCAGCAGTCCGCAGCAGGGAAGAATCACAGATACGCAGTATTTT. It encodes CASSPQQGRITDTQYF.

The rearrangement links TRBV19 to TRBJ2-2; D is undetermined. Germline CDR1 reads LNHDA; CDR2 reads SQIVND (reference sequence). This CDR3 region has 15 residues. V dropped 7 bases and J dropped 1 base, with 13 bases sitting between them. Written as DNA, the CDR3 is TGTGCCAGTACGACCGCCGGCCGGAACACCGGGGAGCTGTTTTTT. This translates into CASTTAGRNTGELFF.

The rearrangement links TRBV5-6 to TRBJ1-2; no clear D gene. Germline V CDR1 and CDR2: SGHDT, YYEEEE. The CDR3 extends over 17 amino acids. Trimming left V 1 base short and J 2 bases short, with 18 bases between. In nucleotides, the CDR3 is TGTGCCAGCAGCTTGCCGACTCCTACTAAATCCAACTATGGCTACACCTTC. This translates into CASSLPTPTKSNYGYTF.

This chain connects TRBV19 to TRBJ2-2, with 14 bases matching TRBD2. Germline CDR1 LNHDA, CDR2 SQIVND (reference sequence). This CDR3 spans 16 amino acids. After removal of 5 bases from V and 8 bases from J, the junction contained 7 bases not matched to a gene. The CDR3 bases are TGTGCCAGTAGTGCAGGACTAGCGGGAGGTTTGGGGGAGCTGTTTTTT. It translates to CASSAGLAGGLGELFF.

V gene TRBV10-2 combines with J gene TRBJ1-1, with 8 nucleotides matching TRBD1. Germline CDR1 is WSHSY and CDR2 is SAAADI. The CDR3 has 13 amino acids. The V and J ends lost 8 bases and 4 bases, in that order; junction bases with no gene match: 6. The CDR3: CASGSQGGTEAFF. The DNA of the CDR3 is TGCGCCAGCGGATCACAGGGGGGCACTGAAGCTTTCTTT.

This clone was found once. The gene calls are TRBV5-4 and TRBJ1-2; D not certain. Germline values: CDR1 SGHNT, CDR2 YYREEE (reference sequence). This CDR3 is 13 amino acids long. With 1 base removed from V and 4 bases from J, the gap between germline ends came to 8 bases. The CDR3 nucleotides are TGTGCCAGCAGCTTGCCAGGTCCCTATGGCTACACCTTC. It codes for CASSLPGPYGYTF.

The V gene is TRBV4-1, the J gene TRBJ1-1; unclear D gene. This CDR3 comprises 14 residues. The germline V gene encodes CDR1 MGHRA and CDR2 YSYEKL. V shed 4 bases and J shed 6 bases, with 15 bases lying between them. The CDR3 loop is CASSRPRLIAEAFF. CDR3 DNA sequence: TGCGCCAGCAGCCGCCCTCGGCTGATCGCTGAAGCTTTCTTT.

V gene TRBV28 combines with J gene TRBJ1-2, with D possibly TRBD1 on 6 matching bases. The V and J ends lost 6 bases and 7 bases respectively, with 9 bases between them. Looked up from germline, CDR1 is MDHEN and CDR2 is SYDVKM. The CDR3 runs to 11 residues. CDR3 protein: CASRSQGGYTF. As DNA, the CDR3 is TGTGCCAGCAGGTCACAGGGTGGCTACACCTTC.

The J gene is TRBJ1-1, the V gene TRBV4-3; D unresolved. Trimming removed 5 bases at V and 0 bases at J, with 10 bases between. The CDR3 covers 14 residues. The germline gives CDR1 LGHNA, CDR2 YSLEER. CDR3 in amino acids: CASSNFGLNTEAFF. The CDR3 region has the DNA TGCGCCAGCAGCAACTTCGGCCTGAACACTGAAGCTTTCTTT.

CDR3: CASSLGPNYGYTF. The CDR3 DNA reads as TGTGCCAGCAGCTTAGGGCCTAACTATGGCTACACCTTC. The genes are TRBV7-8 and TRBJ1-2; D call uncertain. The germline gives CDR1 SGHVS, CDR2 FQNEAQ. V gave up 1 base and J gave up 0 bases, with 3 bases separating them. The CDR3 sequence is 13 residues long.

In regard to this clone: Other DNA sequences from this sample encode an identical CDR3 as well. The chain has TRBV6-1 and TRBJ1-1; no firm D call. CDR3 length: 13 amino acids. Germline CDR1 is MNHNS and CDR2 is SASEGT. With 3 bases removed from V and 1 base from J, the gap between germline ends came to 6 bases. CDR3 in amino acids: CASSEAENTEAFF. CDR3 bases: TGTGCCAGCAGTGAGGCCGAGAACACTGAAGCTTTCTTT.

The J gene is TRBJ2-7, the V gene TRBV4-3; 14 nucleotides align to TRBD2. This CDR3 has 15 amino acids. The germline gives CDR1 LGHNA, CDR2 YSLEER. Trimming took 1 base from V and 4 from J; bases not matched to a gene: 0. The CDR3 loop reads CASSQGLAGGYEQYF. The CDR3 coding sequence is TGCGCCAGCAGCCAAGGACTAGCGGGGGGGTACGAGCAGTACTTC.

The V call is TRBV7-8, the J call TRBJ1-3; D is possibly TRBD1 (5 bases). The CDR3 totals 16 residues. V gave up 4 bases and J gave up 0 bases, with 13 bases separating them. Germline V lookup: CDR1 SGHVS, CDR2 FQNEAQ. The CDR3 DNA reads TGTGCCAGCAGCTCAGGGACGGTTTTCTCTGGAAACACCATATATTTT. This codes for CASSSGTVFSGNTIYF.

The chain recombines TRBV7-8 with TRBJ1-1; possibly TRBD1 for D (6 bases). CDR1 and CDR2 (germline): SGHVS, FQNEAQ. Trimming took 5 bases from V and 3 from J, leaving 13 bases between them. This CDR3 is built from 14 residues. The CDR3: CASSARGRYTEAFF. CDR3 bases: TGTGCCAGCAGCGCCAGGGGTCGGTACACTGAAGCTTTCTTT. The variable domain in full, completed from reference TRBV7-8 and TRBJ1-1, reads GAGVSQSPRYKVAKRGQDVALRCDPISGHVSLFWYQQALGQGPEFLTYFQNEAQLDKSGLPSDRFFAERPEGSVSTLKIQRTQQEDSAVYLCASSARGRYTEAFFGQGTRLTVV.

As DNA, the CDR3 is TGCGCCAGCAGCTTGGACACCCTGACAGGCGGCTACACCTTC. It yields the protein CASSLDTLTGGYTF. The gene calls are TRBV5-1 and TRBJ1-2; perhaps TRBD1 as D (6 bases). CDR3 length equals 14 residues. Germline CDR1 is SGHRS and CDR2 is YFSETQ. V lost 0 bases and J 8 bases, leaving 14 bases between the germline ends.

The gene calls are TRBV9 and TRBJ2-1; 9 nucleotides agree with TRBD1. CDR3 size: 15 residues. The germline gives CDR1 SGDLS, CDR2 YYNGEE. Unmatched junction bases numbered 8, after V lost 3 bases and J lost 7 bases. The CDR3 sequence is CASSGTGQGANEQFF. The CDR3 DNA follows: TGTGCCAGCAGCGGGACGGGACAGGGCGCGAATGAGCAGTTCTTC.

CDR3 DNA sequence: TGTGCCAGCAGCTTGGCCGGCAGTTCCTACGAGCAGTACTTC. This sequence encodes CASSLAGSSYEQYF. The rearrangement links TRBV5-6 to TRBJ2-7; D not resolved. Germline V gives CDR1 SGHDT, CDR2 YYEEEE. CDR3 length equals 14 residues. V lost 0 bases and J lost 1, with 8 bases in between.

The genes are TRBV10-2 and TRBJ1-1; a weak D match, TRBD1 (6 bases). The CDR3 is 16 amino acids. V lost 3 bases, J lost 5 bases, and 19 bases lay in between. CDR1 and CDR2 (germline): WSHSY, SAAADI. The CDR3 region is CASSDSGGGLRTEAFF. The DNA of the CDR3 is TGCGCCAGCAGTGACTCGGGAGGGGGTTTAAGGACTGAAGCTTTCTTT.

In its sample, this clone was seen a few times. The chain couples TRBV9 to TRBJ2-7; D remains ambiguous. Germline CDR1 and CDR2: SGDLS and YYNGEE. The V and J ends lost 0 bases and 1 base respectively, with 8 bases between them. The CDR3 totals 14 residues. The CDR3 DNA sequence: TGTGCCAGCAGCGTAGTTGGTTCTTCCTACGAGCAGTACTTC. It yields the protein CASSVVGSSYEQYF.